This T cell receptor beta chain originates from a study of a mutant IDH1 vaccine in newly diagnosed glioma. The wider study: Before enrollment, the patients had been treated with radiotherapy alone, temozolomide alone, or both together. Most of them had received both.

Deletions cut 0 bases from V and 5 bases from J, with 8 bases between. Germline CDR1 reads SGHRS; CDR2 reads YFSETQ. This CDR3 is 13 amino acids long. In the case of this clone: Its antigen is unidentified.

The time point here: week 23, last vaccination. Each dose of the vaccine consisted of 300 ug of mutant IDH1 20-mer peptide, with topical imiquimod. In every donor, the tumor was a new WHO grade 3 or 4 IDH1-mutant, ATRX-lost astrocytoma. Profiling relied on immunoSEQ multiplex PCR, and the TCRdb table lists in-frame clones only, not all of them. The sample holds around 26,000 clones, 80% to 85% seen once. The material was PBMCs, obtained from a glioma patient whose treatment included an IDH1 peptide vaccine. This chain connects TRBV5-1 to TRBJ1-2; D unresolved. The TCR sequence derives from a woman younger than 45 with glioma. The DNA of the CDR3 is TGCGCCAGCAGCTTGGACCGAAGATATGGCTACACCTTC. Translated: CASSLDRRYGYTF.